This T cell receptor beta chain was identified during a study of technical replicates of blood from a few donors listed by TCRdb under 2017. The library relied on the immunoSEQ multiplex PCR assay. TCRdb took over this immuneACCESS table, retaining in-frame rearrangements with V and J assigned. Such tables are incomplete; in checked studies, under half of the missing clones stem from an unresolved V gene, and the remainder is unexplained. Here the sample has around 76,000 clones; roughly 90% occur a single time. The ten largest clonotypes hold roughly 0.39% of the sample. V sheds 4 bases and J sheds 6 bases, leaving 6 bases between their ends. CDR3 length: 11 amino acids, cysteine to phenylalanine. Of the read, only the CDR3 DNA is kept; its 33 bases are in frame from base 1. The germline V gene yields SNHLY for CDR1 and FYNNEI for CDR2. With regard to this clone: No antigen is known for it. Nothing much larger sits one base from this clone, and base qualities are not available.

The sequenced sample consisted of T cells isolated from PBMCs. This clonotype originated in a human donor in good health. The V and J segments used are TRBV2 and TRBJ1-1; no D gene is confidently identified. The CDR3 protein is CASSGAAEAFF. The DNA sequence is given as TGTGCCAGCAGTGGGGCAGCTGAAGCTTTCTTT.